This TCR beta chain is from a study of cytomegalovirus exposure and HLA in healthy donors. Germline CDR1 reads SGHNT; CDR2 reads YYREEE (reference sequence). V gave up 2 bases and J gave up 2 bases; unmatched junction bases: 9. There are 16 residues in the CDR3. Researchers ran the PCR with 60 Vbeta and 13 Jbeta primers. Method: immunoSEQ multiplex PCR; TCRdb's copy keeps in-frame clones and lacks some. The table has 50,000 to 55,000 clones, around 81% seen once. V usage is TRBV5-4 and J usage is TRBJ2-7; TRBD1 matches 8 bases. Sequenced material: PBMCs. The receptor was isolated from a boy aged 10-17 years in good health and CMV-seropositive. This chain's CDR3 is CASSLNPGTGPYEQYF. CDR3 bases: TGTGCCAGCAGCTTAAACCCTGGGACAGGTCCCTACGAGCAGTACTTC. Together with reference TRBV5-4 and TRBJ2-7, the CDR3 gives the full variable domain: ETGVTQSPTHLIKTRGQQVTLRCSSQSGHNTVSWYQQALGQGPQFIFQYYREEENGRGNFPPRFSGLQFPNYSSELNVNALELDDSALYLCASSLNPGTGPYEQYFGPGTRLTVT.